This T cell receptor (beta chain) appears in the sequencing data of a study of blood T cell repertoires in COVID-19. Study-level background: Researchers got acute and convalescent COVID-19 samples from the United States, Italy and Spain. In each case, the material was cDNA or gDNA derived from T cells, B-cell-depleted T cells, or PBMCs.

The length of the CDR3 is 12 residues. Germline-derived CDR1 and CDR2 are ENHRY and SYGVKD. V was clipped by 4 bases and J by 4 bases, with 5 bases between them. This clone has a single count. Original analysis: Amplification of reference gene primers was used by the study to estimate nucleated cell counts. Only in-frame clones appear in the TCRdb table, and some are missing; sequencing was by immunoSEQ multiplex PCR. D and trimming come from the DNA, and the V and J calls and clone size come from that table. The sample holds around 160,000 clones, approximately 80% seen once. Sequencing was carried out using peripheral blood. This rearrangement joins TRBV10-3 to TRBJ2-1; maybe TRBD2 (5 bases). This clonotype was sampled from a human donor with acute or convalescent COVID-19. The donor label of this sample is uncertain. The CDR3: CAISAGYNEQFF. In DNA form, the CDR3 reads TGTGCCATCAGTGCGGGATACAATGAGCAGTTCTTC.